This T cell receptor beta chain was documented in a study of cytomegalovirus exposure and HLA in healthy donors. Overall study findings and caveats: The TCR clusters that emerged in the first cohort tended, a later analysis found, to co-occur in the 120 or so validation repertoires. The listing of 150 to 200 TCR beta chains classed them as cytomegalovirus-associated.

The repertoire was sequenced with immunoSEQ multiplex PCR; TCRdb's copy has only in-frame clones and lacks some. The sample consists of approximately 150,000 clones, around nine tenths of them appearing once. Of note for this clone: Its specificity is unknown.

The CDR3 is 14 amino acids. V was trimmed by 5 bases and J by 0 bases, leaving 7 bases between them. Per the germline V gene, CDR1 is SGHTA and CDR2 is FQGNSA. This sequence originates from a woman aged 18-30 years in good health and CMV-seropositive. The chain joins TRBV7-2 to TRBJ2-2; perhaps TRBD2 as D (5 bases). What was sequenced was PBMCs. CDR3 in DNA: TGTGCCAGCAGCCAACTAGCGAACACCGGGGAGCTGTTTTTT. Amino acid sequence: CASSQLANTGELFF.